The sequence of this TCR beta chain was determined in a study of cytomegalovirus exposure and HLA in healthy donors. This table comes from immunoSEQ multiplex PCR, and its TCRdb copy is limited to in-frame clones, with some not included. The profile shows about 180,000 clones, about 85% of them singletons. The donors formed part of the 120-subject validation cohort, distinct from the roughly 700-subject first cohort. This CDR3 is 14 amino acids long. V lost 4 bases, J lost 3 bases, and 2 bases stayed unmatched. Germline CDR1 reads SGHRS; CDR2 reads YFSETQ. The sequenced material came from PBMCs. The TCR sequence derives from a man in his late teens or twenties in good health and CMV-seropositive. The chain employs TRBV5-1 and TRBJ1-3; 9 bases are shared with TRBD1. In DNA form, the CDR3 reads TGCGCCAGCAGCGCGACAGGGGGTGGAAACACCATATATTTT. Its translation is CASSATGGGNTIYF. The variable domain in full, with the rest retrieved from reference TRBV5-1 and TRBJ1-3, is KAGVTQTPRYLIKTRGQQVTLSCSPISGHRSVSWYQQTPGQGLQFLFEYFSETQRNKGNFPGRFSGRQFSNSRSEMNVSTLELGDSALYLCASSATGGGNTIYFGEGSWLTVV.